This is a list of T cell receptor beta chains from one sample in a study of cytotoxic CD8 clonotypes in ibrutinib-treated CLL. TCRdb's copy holds only in-frame clones and misses some; the assay was immunoSEQ multiplex PCR. The sample lists fewer than 150,000 clones; approximately 80% were seen once. This specimen was PBMCs, taken after 24 months of ibrutinib treatment. These receptors came from a human donor with chronic lymphocytic leukemia. The CDR3 runs from the conserved cysteine through the conserved F or W. The order of the fields is D gene, clone size, J gene, V gene, CDR3 DNA, CDR3 protein. A D gene is named only where the DNA matches it firmly. Some rows have no size entry. The others give once, few or many, or a class for an expanded clone.

>-|-|TRBJ2-3|TRBV7-3
TGTGCCAGCAGCTTAGGTCTATCAGATACGCAGTATTTT
CASSLGLSDTQYF
>TRBD1|few|TRBJ1-2|TRBV19
TGTGCCAGCCAGACAGGGGGCTATGGCTACACCTTC
CASQTGGYGYTF
>-|-|TRBJ1-2|TRBV5-5
TGTGCCAGCAGCTTGTCGCTCTCTCCAGCTAACTATGGCTACACCTTC
CASSLSLSPANYGYTF
>-|-|TRBJ1-2|TRBV5-6
TGTGCCAGCAGCTCAGCCGGGACGGATAAAATAGCTGGCTACACCTTC
CASSSAGTDKIAGYTF
>TRBD1|once|TRBJ1-1|TRBV30
TGTGCCTGGATTATACAGGGGTATCGGGCCACTGAAGCTTTCTTT
CAWIIQGYRATEAFF
>TRBD2|once|TRBJ2-2|TRBV10-1
TGCGCCAGCAGTGTACCGGGACTAGCGGGGGGGAACACCGGGGAGCTGTTTTTT
CASSVPGLAGGNTGELFF
>TRBD1|-|TRBJ2-2|TRBV10-3
TGTGCCATCAGTGAGGGACAGGCCGGGGAGCTGTTTTTT
CAISEGQAGELFF
>-|-|TRBJ2-7|TRBV7-2
TGTGCCAGCAGCCAAACCGCTAACCCGTCCTACGAGCAGTACTTC
CASSQTANPSYEQYF
>TRBD2|-|TRBJ2-7|TRBV19
TGTGCCAGTAGGCCCAATGGCGGGGGAATCTACGAGCAGTACTTC
CASRPNGGGIYEQYF
>TRBD1|-|TRBJ1-2|TRBV7-3
TGTGCCAGCAGTCCAGACAGGGGGGGTGTCTATGGCTACACCTTC
CASSPDRGGVYGYTF
>-|-|TRBJ2-1|TRBV14
TGTGCCAGCAGCCAAGGTCTGGGCATGGTGTTCTTC
CASSQGLGMVFF
>-|-|TRBJ2-3|TRBV4-3
TGCGCCAGCAGCCAAGATAGGAGTCGGCCGCAGTATTTT
CASSQDRSRPQYF
>-|-|TRBJ2-3|TRBV2
TGTGCCAGCAGGGGGGACTCAACTACAGATACGCAGTATTTT
CASRGDSTTDTQYF
>TRBD2|-|TRBJ2-3|TRBV9
TGTGCCAGCAGCACCCGGACTAGCGGGGGGGTAACAGATACGCAGTATTTT
CASSTRTSGGVTDTQYF
>TRBD2|-|TRBJ2-7|TRBV4-1
TGCGCCAGCAGCCCCGGGGGGGGTGTGGGGCGTTACGAGCAGTACTTC
CASSPGGGVGRYEQYF
>-|many|TRBJ1-2|TRBV30
TGTGCCTGGAGGATCGAGGCGCGGGGGGATATGCGGGGCTACACCTTC
CAWRIEARGDMRGYTF
>-|-|TRBJ2-3|TRBV10-3
TGTGCCATCATGGCGGGCAGGGACGCAGATACGCAGTATTTT
CAIMAGRDADTQYF
>-|-|TRBJ2-5|TRBV4-3
TGCGCCAGCAGCCAGACGGACGTCGGAGAGACCCAGTACTTC
CASSQTDVGETQYF
>TRBD1|once|TRBJ2-1|TRBV11-3
TGTGCCAGCAGCCGACGGACAGGGGGTGTTGAGCAGTTCTTC
CASSRRTGGVEQFF
>-|-|TRBJ1-2|TRBV7-2
TGTGCCAGCAGCTTACGACGGCGACGGACTACCTATGGCTACACCTTC
CASSLRRRRTTYGYTF
>-|-|TRBJ1-1|TRBV5-1
TGCGCCAGCAGCAGGACAGACACTGAAGCTTTCTTT
CASSRTDTEAFF
>TRBD2|-|TRBJ2-5|TRBV30
TGTGCCTGGAGTTTTCTAGCGGGGGGGACAGAGACCCAGTACTTC
CAWSFLAGGTETQYF
>TRBD1|-|TRBJ2-7|TRBV18
TGTGCCAGCTCCCCGGCCAGGGACAGGGTGTATCACGAGCAGTACTTC
CASSPARDRVYHEQYF
>TRBD1|-|TRBJ1-2|TRBV9
TGTGCCAGCAGGGGACAGGGTTATAACTATGGCTACACCTTC
CASRGQGYNYGYTF
>-|-|TRBJ1-1|TRBV5-1
TGCGCCAGCAGCCACCAGGACAGTTGGCCTGAAGCTTTCTTT
CASSHQDSWPEAFF
>-|-|TRBJ1-2|TRBV7-9
TGTGCCAGCAGCTTGGAGAACGGTAACTATGGCTACACCTTC
CASSLENGNYGYTF
>TRBD1|-|TRBJ1-2|TRBV15
TGTGCCACCAGCAGAACAGGGGTGCGGGGCTACACCTTC
CATSRTGVRGYTF
>-|-|TRBJ2-3|TRBV7-9
TGTGCCAGCAGCTTATTCCCAGATACGCAGTATTTT
CASSLFPDTQYF
>TRBD2|-|TRBJ2-3|TRBV10-3
TGTGCCACTAACCTGGAGGCTAGCGGGGCTACAGATACGCAGTATTTT
CATNLEASGATDTQYF
>-|-|TRBJ1-1|TRBV6-1
TGTGCCAGCAGTGTCAGGGACTCGAACACTGAAGCTTTCTTT
CASSVRDSNTEAFF
>-|-|TRBJ1-6|TRBV4-3
TGCGCCAGCAGCCAAGTAGGGGCAGGAAATTCACCCCTCCACTTT
CASSQVGAGNSPLHF
>-|-|TRBJ1-2|TRBV5-4
TGTGCCAGCAGCCTCCGAGGGGGAACCAACTATGGCTACACCTTC
CASSLRGGTNYGYTF
>TRBD1|-|TRBJ1-3|TRBV5-6
TGTGCCAGCAGCTACGGGACAGGGTCTCTTGGAAACACCATATATTTT
CASSYGTGSLGNTIYF
>-|-|TRBJ1-1|TRBV18
TGTGCCAGCTCACCGGAGGGAGGGGGGGCTGAAGCTTTCTTT
CASSPEGGGAEAFF
>TRBD1|-|TRBJ1-6|TRBV10-3
TGTGCCATCAGTCGGGACAGGGGGCGCGGGTCACCCCTCCACTTT
CAISRDRGRGSPLHF
>-|-|TRBJ1-3|TRBV9
TGTGCCAGCAGCCGACAGGTCGACTCTGGAAACACCATATATTTT
CASSRQVDSGNTIYF
>TRBD1|-|TRBJ1-2|TRBV28
TGTGCCACCGGACAGGGGGCGAACTATGGCTACACCTTC
CATGQGANYGYTF
>-|-|TRBJ2-3|TRBV27
TGTGCCAGCAACAACTACAGGGAACGAGCCATAGGTACGCAGTATTTT
CASNNYRERAIGTQYF
>TRBD1|-|TRBJ2-1|TRBV30
TGTGCCTGCAATGACAGGGGGAGGTACAATGAGCAGTTCTTC
CACNDRGRYNEQFF
>-|-|TRBJ1-4|TRBV27
TGTGCCAGCAGTCCCATGAGTGGGGGCCGTTGGGGTAAACTGTTTTTT
CASSPMSGGRWGKLFF